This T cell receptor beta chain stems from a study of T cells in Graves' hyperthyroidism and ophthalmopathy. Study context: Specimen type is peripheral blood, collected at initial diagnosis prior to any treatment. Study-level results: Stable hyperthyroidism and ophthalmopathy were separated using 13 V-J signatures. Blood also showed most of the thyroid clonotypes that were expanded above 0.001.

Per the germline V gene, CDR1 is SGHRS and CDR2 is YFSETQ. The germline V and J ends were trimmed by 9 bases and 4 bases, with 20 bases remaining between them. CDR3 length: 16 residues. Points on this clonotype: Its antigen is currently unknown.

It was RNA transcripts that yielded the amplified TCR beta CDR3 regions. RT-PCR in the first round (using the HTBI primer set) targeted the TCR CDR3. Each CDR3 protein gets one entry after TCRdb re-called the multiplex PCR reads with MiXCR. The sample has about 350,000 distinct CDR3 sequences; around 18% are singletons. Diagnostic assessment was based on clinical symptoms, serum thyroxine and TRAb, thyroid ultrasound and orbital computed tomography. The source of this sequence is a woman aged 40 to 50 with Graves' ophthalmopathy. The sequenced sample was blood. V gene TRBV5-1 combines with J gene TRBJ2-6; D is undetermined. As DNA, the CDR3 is TGCGCCACCCAGGCCGGCGAGGCTATGGGGGCCAACGTCCTGACTTTC. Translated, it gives CATQAGEAMGANVLTF.